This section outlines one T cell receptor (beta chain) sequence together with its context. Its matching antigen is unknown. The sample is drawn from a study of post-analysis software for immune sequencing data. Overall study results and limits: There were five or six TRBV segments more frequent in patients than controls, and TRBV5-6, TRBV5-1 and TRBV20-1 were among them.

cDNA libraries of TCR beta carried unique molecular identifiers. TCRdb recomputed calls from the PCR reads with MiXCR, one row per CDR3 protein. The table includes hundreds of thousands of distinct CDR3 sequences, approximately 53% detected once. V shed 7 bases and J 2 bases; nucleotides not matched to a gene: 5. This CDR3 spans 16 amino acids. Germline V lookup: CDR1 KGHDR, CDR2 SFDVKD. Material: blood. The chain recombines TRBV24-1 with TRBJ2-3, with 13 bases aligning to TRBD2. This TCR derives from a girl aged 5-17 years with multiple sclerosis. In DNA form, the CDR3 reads TGTGCCACCAGCCGACTAGCGGGGGGTGCCACAGATACGCAGTATTTT. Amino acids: CATSRLAGGATDTQYF.